Listed below are T cell receptor beta chains from one sample, sequenced in a study of CD4 T cells in relation to SARS-CoV-2 and coronaviruses. Their antigens remain unidentified. Measured with immunoSEQ multiplex PCR; TCRdb has only the in-frame clones, and not every one. Seen here are 26,000 or so clones, more than 60% observed once, and the top ten hold 10%. Material for sequencing was CD4+ T cells from PBMCs, cultured in vitro. All receptors come from a human donor in good health. CDR3s include the opening cysteine and the closing phenylalanine or tryptophan. Fields, in order: V gene, clone size, D gene, J gene, CDR3 protein, CDR3 DNA. The D gene is left open where the match is weak. The size field is filled for only some rows; it gives once, few, many or a size class.

TRBV6-5	-	TRBD1	TRBJ1-2	CASSSHGGTADGYTF	TGTGCCAGCAGTTCCCACGGGGGGACAGCCGATGGCTACACCTTC
TRBV20-1	-	-	TRBJ2-5	CSAPQGETQYF	TGCAGTGCTCCCCAGGGAGAGACCCAGTACTTC
TRBV19	-	-	TRBJ1-2	CAAATGLNYGYTF	TGTGCCGCCGCCACAGGGTTAAACTATGGCTACACCTTC
TRBV5-6	-	-	TRBJ1-2	CASSPQWGGYGYTF	TGTGCCAGCAGCCCACAGTGGGGAGGCTATGGCTACACCTTC
TRBV7-9	-	-	TRBJ2-1	CASRSPGLRVYEQFF	TGTGCCAGCAGGTCACCGGGACTCAGGGTATATGAGCAGTTCTTC
TRBV11-2	-	-	TRBJ2-7	CASSLGGTDFTYEQYF	TGTGCCAGCAGCTTGGGTGGGACGGATTTTACCTACGAGCAGTACTTC
TRBV9	-	-	TRBJ1-1	CASSVDSGTEAFF	TGTGCCAGCAGCGTGGACAGCGGCACTGAAGCTTTCTTT
TRBV3-1/TRBV3-2	few	-	TRBJ1-5	CASSQDIDRNQPQHF	TGTGCCAGCAGCCAAGATATCGACAGAAATCAGCCCCAGCATTTT
TRBV29-1	-	-	TRBJ2-1	CSVAGRSSYNEQFF	TGCAGCGTTGCCGGGAGAAGCTCCTACAATGAGCAGTTCTTC
TRBV7-2	-	-	TRBJ2-3	CASSFQGLTDTQYF	TGTGCCAGCAGCTTTCAGGGCCTTACGGATACGCAGTATTTT
TRBV5-1	-	-	TRBJ1-5	CASSILPGQNQPQHF	TGCGCCAGCAGCATACTTCCGGGACAAAATCAGCCCCAGCATTTT
TRBV5-1	-	TRBD2	TRBJ2-1	CASSSRTSGRGVSEQFF	TGCGCCAGCAGCTCTCGGACTAGCGGGAGGGGGGTGAGTGAGCAGTTCTTC
TRBV25-1	-	TRBD1	TRBJ1-2	CASSELQGIRVRYGYTF	TGTGCCAGCAGTGAATTACAGGGGATTAGAGTTAGGTATGGCTACACCTTC
TRBV10-2	-	TRBD1	TRBJ2-1	CASSDQADRGEQFF	TGCGCCAGCAGTGACCAGGCGGACAGGGGTGAGCAGTTCTTC
TRBV19	-	-	TRBJ1-1	CASSTRGNTEAFF	TGTGCCAGTAGTACCAGGGGGAACACTGAAGCTTTCTTT
TRBV18	-	-	TRBJ2-7	CASSPRQGTYEQYF	TGTGCCAGCTCACCAAGGCAGGGCACCTACGAGCAGTACTTC
TRBV2	-	-	TRBJ2-3	CASSVIAGTDTQYF	TGTGCCAGCAGTGTCATTGCCGGCACAGATACGCAGTATTTT
TRBV11-2	-	TRBD1	TRBJ2-7	CASSRGQDPTYEQYF	TGTGCCAGCAGCCGAGGACAGGACCCAACCTACGAGCAGTACTTC
TRBV7-2	-	-	TRBJ2-7	CASRFTGPSSYEQYF	TGTGCCAGCAGGTTCACGGGGCCCAGCTCCTACGAGCAGTACTTC
TRBV2	few	-	TRBJ2-1	CASKNELVNEQFF	TGTGCCAGCAAGAATGAACTAGTCAATGAGCAGTTCTTC
TRBV27	-	-	TRBJ2-5	CASAAAQETQYF	TGTGCCAGCGCGGCGGCACAAGAGACCCAGTACTTC
TRBV7-2	-	-	TRBJ2-5	CASSLDNQPQETQYF	TGTGCCAGCAGCTTAGACAACCAGCCCCAAGAGACCCAGTACTTC
TRBV11-2	-	-	TRBJ2-3	CASSMGSTDTQYF	TGTGCCAGCAGCATGGGAAGCACAGATACGCAGTATTTT
TRBV4-1	few	TRBD1	TRBJ1-6	CASSQPGQPQSLHF	TGCGCCAGCAGCCAGCCGGGACAGCCTCAGTCCCTCCACTTT
TRBV11-1	-	TRBD1	TRBJ1-2	CASSLEGAVYGYTF	TGTGCCAGCAGCTTAGAGGGGGCCGTCTATGGCTACACCTTC
TRBV11-3	-	TRBD2	TRBJ2-3	CASSLGLAGARATDTQYF	TGTGCCAGCAGCTTAGGCCTAGCGGGGGCCCGCGCCACAGATACGCAGTATTTT
TRBV30	-	TRBD1	TRBJ1-2	CAWKRQGPINYGYTF	TGTGCCTGGAAGAGACAGGGGCCGATTAACTATGGCTACACCTTC
TRBV6-2/TRBV6-3	-	-	TRBJ2-5	CASSYSRQLQETQYF	TGTGCCAGCAGTTACTCGAGACAGCTTCAAGAGACCCAGTACTTC